This entry features one T cell receptor (beta chain) sequence. The antigen it binds to is not known. One base away there is no much larger clone; base qualities are not given. The donors were healthy, HIV-negative adults who had no recently reported acute infections or vaccinations. Every donor was a Caucasian adult residing in Nashville, Tennessee, USA. CD4+ T cells were enriched by magnetic negative selection; naive cells were then positively selected on CD45RA, and the negative fraction formed the memory subset. Blood was obtained by leukapheresis, after which PBMCs were separated by Ficoll-Histopaque density gradient centrifugation and cryopreserved in liquid nitrogen vapor phase. Purity and quantity of every magnetically sorted T cell population were checked by analytical flow cytometry. Each sorted fraction had its genomic DNA isolated and then quantified by UV absorbance on a Nanodrop 2000c.

Using the deep immunoSEQ assay, TCR CDR3 regions were amplified from genomic DNA by multiplex PCR. Genomic DNA extracted from each cell subset was distributed evenly over all wells of several immunoSEQ 96-well plates, and each plate served as one replicate. For sorted subsets, 150 to 200 ng genomic DNA, equal to tens of thousands of T cell genomes, was loaded into each replicate PCR. Purified libraries were measured with a Qubit 3.0 fluorometer, size-checked on a Bioanalyzer 2100, and measured again with the KAPA Library Quantification kit. Every immunoSEQ 96-well plate was sequenced on a separate single-read 150-cycle Illumina NextSeq 550 flow cell. The original pipeline was this. The immunoSEQ output contained only junctional sequences without quality scores, so filtering could not match that applied to full-length reads. Sequences were annotated with PyIR, a Python wrapper for IgBLAST v1.9, using IMGT germline references to assign V/J genes and CDR3. Reads were filtered out if the reads had weak V/J assignments (E-value above 1e-6), no CDR3, stop codons, out-of-frame junctions, or ambiguous translated residues. A V3J clonotype was defined by an identical inferred V gene, J gene, and CDR3 amino acid sequence. Percentage overlap between repertoires was calculated by dividing the number of shared unique clonotypes by the size of the smaller repertoire. Richness of each repertoire was evaluated using RTK rarefaction, the Chao1 estimator, and Recon v2.1 estimates of unobserved clonotypes. For all TCRbeta clonotypes obtained by the gDNA method from a handful of donors, generation probabilities were computed with OLGA. Sourced from immuneACCESS, this table was stored by TCRdb with only in-frame sequences that have V and J called. A share of the clones is absent; for the studies checked, an unresolved V gene accounts for under half, and the remainder has no known explanation. That table furnishes V, J and clone size, whereas the DNA furnished D and trimming. The sample profile shows some 2.3 million clones; more than 85% of them were found once. The ten largest clones capture 0.3% to 0.4% of the sample.

These data belong to a study of shared clonotypes between healthy human individuals (dated by TCRdb to about 2020). Background for the entire study: The cohort included three men and a couple of women between 18 and 49 years of age. Per donor, three plates each were used for CD4 naive and CD4 memory, two for CD8 naive, and one for CD8 memory. To estimate repertoire size and how much clonotypes are shared between individuals, the study performed deep sequencing of blood TCR repertoires from roughly five healthy adults. Different laboratories and diverse techniques were used to prepare libraries and sequence TCR repertoires, to increase sequencing depth and limit assay-specific biases. Per donor, leukapheresis produced somewhere between about 0.94 and 8.9 billion PBMCs. Points the paper makes about the study in general: Pairwise subsampling indicated that sequencing depth was expected to affect the degree of clonotype sharing among donors. Estimated clonotype richness was generally larger for naive than for memory subsets. Rarefaction of sorted-subset datasets indicated incomplete sequencing despite the large sequencing depth. Because the study included a small number of donors, the genetic and exposure-history diversity represented was limited. Clonotypes shared by all four sorted-subset donors showed higher generation probabilities than non-shared clonotypes. About 4.5% of naive CD4, around 3.5% of naive CD8, roughly 2.5% of memory CD4, and 0.35% to 0.4% of memory CD8 clonotypes were shared across a few donors. Only blood was sampled, and tissue TCR repertoires likely differ from those in blood.

The sequenced material came from naive CD4+ T cells from PBMCs. What the cell subset or site label conveys for this sample: CD45RA+ positively selected. The sequence was collected from a young man in good health. Some clones in this sample may be carry-over from other donors' samples.

The DNA sequence is given as TGTGCCAGCAGGGCGGGAGGAGTCTACAATGAGCAGTTCTTC. This is translated as CASRAGGVYNEQFF. Here the chain combines TRBV28 and TRBJ2-1, with 8 bases matching TRBD2. Trimming removed 6 bases from V and 3 bases from J; the gene matches leave 4 bases unexplained. The CDR3 runs 14 residues from the cysteine to the phenylalanine. Kept here is only the CDR3 DNA, which spans 42 bases and is read in frame from base 1. Reading the germline V gene gives CDR1 MDHEN and CDR2 SYDVKM.